Following are 4 T cell receptor beta chains from one sample sequenced in a study of blood T cells in healthy people across ages. The second PCR ran about 6 to 12 cycles with a sample-barcoded 5' primer and J-beta primers. TCRdb processed the 5' RACE reads anew with MiXCR; each CDR3 protein has one entry. This sample has fewer than 650,000 distinct CDR3 sequences, with about 28% found just once. The same sample was also used in a study of T cells of mothers and their children.

The sequencing sample was made of blood. The receptors originated from a boy younger than 10 in good health.

The chain carries TRBV5-1 and TRBJ2-6; no clear D gene. V was shortened by 4 bases and J by 1 base, with 9 bases between the two germline ends. The CDR3 covers 15 residues. Looked up from germline, CDR1 is SGHRS and CDR2 is YFSETQ. This chain's CDR3 is CASSRTASGANVLTF. The CDR3 bases are TGCGCCAGCAGCCGAACGGCTTCTGGGGCCAACGTCCTGACTTTC.

The rearrangement joins TRBV27 to TRBJ2-5; 7 nucleotides match TRBD1. CDR1 and CDR2 (germline): MNHEY, SMNVEV (reference sequence). With V trimmed by 4 bases and J by 2 bases, 7 bases remained unmatched. The CDR3 consists of 15 residues. Here the CDR3 reads CASSSGQASQETQYF. The CDR3 nucleotides read TGTGCCAGCAGTTCCGGACAGGCTTCACAAGAGACCCAGTACTTC.

This clonotype was recorded only once. The rearrangement links TRBV5-1 to TRBJ2-2, with 7 bases identical to TRBD1. The CDR3 sequence is 15 residues long. Trimming at V came to 5 bases and at J to 1 base, leaving 5 bases not matched to a gene. Germline V lookup: CDR1 SGHRS, CDR2 YFSETQ. CDR3 sequence (DNA): TGCGCCAGCAGGGATGACAGGGTGAACACCGGGGAGCTGTTTTTT. Encoded protein: CASRDDRVNTGELFF. Based on the CDR3 plus reference TRBV5-1 and TRBJ2-2, the full variable domain is KAGVTQTPRYLIKTRGQQVTLSCSPISGHRSVSWYQQTPGQGLQFLFEYFSETQRNKGNFPGRFSGRQFSNSRSEMNVSTLELGDSALYLCASRDDRVNTGELFFGEGSRLTVL.

The rearrangement joins TRBV6-2 or TRBV6-3 to TRBJ2-5, with D maybe TRBD2 (5 bases). From germline, CDR1 is MNHEY and CDR2 SVGEGT. V was trimmed by 5 bases and J by 11 bases, leaving 21 bases between them. This CDR3 spans 14 amino acids. The CDR3 loop is CASSPASLPGEQYF. The CDR3 DNA sequence: TGTGCCAGCAGTCCGGCTAGCCTCCCAGGAGAGCAGTACTTC.